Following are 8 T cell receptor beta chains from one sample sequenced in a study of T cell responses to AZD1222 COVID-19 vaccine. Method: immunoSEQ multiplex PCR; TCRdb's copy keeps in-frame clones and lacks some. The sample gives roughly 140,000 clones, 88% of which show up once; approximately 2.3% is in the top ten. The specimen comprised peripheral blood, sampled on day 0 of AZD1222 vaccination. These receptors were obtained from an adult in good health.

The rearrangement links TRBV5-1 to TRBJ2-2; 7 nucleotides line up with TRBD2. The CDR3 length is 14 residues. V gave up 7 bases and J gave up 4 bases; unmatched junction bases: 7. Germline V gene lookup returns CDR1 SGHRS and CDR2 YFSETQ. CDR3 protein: CASLGVAGTGELFF. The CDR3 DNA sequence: TGCGCCAGCCTCGGGGTAGCGGGCACCGGGGAGCTGTTTTTT.

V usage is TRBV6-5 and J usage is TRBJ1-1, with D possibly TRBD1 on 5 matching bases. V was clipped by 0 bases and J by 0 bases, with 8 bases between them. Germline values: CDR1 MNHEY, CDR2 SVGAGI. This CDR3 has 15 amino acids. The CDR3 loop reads CASSYSGVMNTEAFF. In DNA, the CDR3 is TGTGCCAGCAGTTACTCGGGGGTCATGAACACTGAAGCTTTCTTT.

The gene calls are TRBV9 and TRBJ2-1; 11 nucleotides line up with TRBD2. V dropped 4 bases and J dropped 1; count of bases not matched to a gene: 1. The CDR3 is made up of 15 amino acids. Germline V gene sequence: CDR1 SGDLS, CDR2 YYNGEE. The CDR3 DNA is TGTGCCAGCAGCCGGACTAGCGGGTCCTACAATGAGCAGTTCTTC. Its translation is CASSRTSGSYNEQFF.

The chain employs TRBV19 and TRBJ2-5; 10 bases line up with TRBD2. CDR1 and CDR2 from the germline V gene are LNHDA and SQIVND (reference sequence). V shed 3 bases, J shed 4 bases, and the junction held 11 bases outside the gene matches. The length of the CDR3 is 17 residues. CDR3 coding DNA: TGTGCCAGTAGTATGTTGAGGAGCGGGAGGGGATTAGAGACCCAGTACTTC. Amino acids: CASSMLRSGRGLETQYF.

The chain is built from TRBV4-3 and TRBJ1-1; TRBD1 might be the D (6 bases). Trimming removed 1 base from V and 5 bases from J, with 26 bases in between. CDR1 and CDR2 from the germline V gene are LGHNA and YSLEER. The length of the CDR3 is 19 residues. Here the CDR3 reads CASSQGSPKMVQGRTEAFF. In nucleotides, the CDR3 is TGCGCCAGCAGCCAAGGATCCCCTAAAATGGTACAGGGTAGAACTGAAGCTTTCTTT.

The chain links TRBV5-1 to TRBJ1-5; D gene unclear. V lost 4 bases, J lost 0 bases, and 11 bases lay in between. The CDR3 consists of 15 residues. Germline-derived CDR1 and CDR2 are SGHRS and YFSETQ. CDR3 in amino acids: CASSPGDGSNQPQHF. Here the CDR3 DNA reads TGCGCCAGCAGCCCCGGGGATGGTAGCAATCAGCCCCAGCATTTT. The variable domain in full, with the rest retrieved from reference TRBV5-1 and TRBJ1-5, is KAGVTQTPRYLIKTRGQQVTLSCSPISGHRSVSWYQQTPGQGLQFLFEYFSETQRNKGNFPGRFSGRQFSNSRSEMNVSTLELGDSALYLCASSPGDGSNQPQHFGDGTRLSIL.

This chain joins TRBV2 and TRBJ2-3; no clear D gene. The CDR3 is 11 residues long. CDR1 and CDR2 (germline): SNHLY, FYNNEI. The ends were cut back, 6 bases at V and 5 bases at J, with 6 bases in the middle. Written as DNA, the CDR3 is TGTGCCAGCAGGGTCAGAGATACGCAGTATTTT. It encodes CASRVRDTQYF.

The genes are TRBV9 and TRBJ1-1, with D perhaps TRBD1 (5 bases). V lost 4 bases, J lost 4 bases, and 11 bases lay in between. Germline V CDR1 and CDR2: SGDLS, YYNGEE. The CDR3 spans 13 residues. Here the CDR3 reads CASSSLGGTEAFF. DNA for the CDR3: TGTGCCAGCAGCTCCCTGGGGGGCACTGAAGCTTTCTTT.